This is a list of T cell receptor beta chains from one sample in a study of blood T cell repertoires in COVID-19. Using immunoSEQ multiplex PCR, the repertoire was profiled, and TCRdb retains in-frame clones only, with some absent. This table has a few hundred thousand clones, 70% to 90% appearing once. Sequences were obtained from PBMCs or T cells enriched from blood (not recorded which). These receptors all stem from a woman between 50 and 59 years old who had recovered from COVID-19. Both conserved end residues are part of each CDR3. A D gene is named only where the DNA matches it firmly. Size is stated for part of the rows, as once, few or many counts, or as a class when the clone is expanded.

v_gene: TRBV5-1; abundance: -; d_gene: TRBD2; j_gene: TRBJ2-3; CDR3aa: CASSPGLVGSTDTQYF; CDR3nt: TGCGCCAGCAGCCCAGGACTAGTGGGAAGCACAGATACGCAGTATTTT
v_gene: TRBV5-1; abundance: -; d_gene: TRBD2; j_gene: TRBJ2-1; CDR3aa: CASRIGTSGMEYNEQFF; CDR3nt: TGCGCCAGCAGAATTGGGACTAGCGGGATGGAATACAATGAGCAGTTCTTC
v_gene: TRBV7-3; abundance: -; d_gene: TRBD1; j_gene: TRBJ2-2; CDR3aa: CASSNSGGDDGELFF; CDR3nt: TGTGCCAGCAGCAATTCAGGGGGCGATGACGGGGAGCTGTTTTTT
v_gene: TRBV5-1; abundance: -; d_gene: TRBD1; j_gene: TRBJ2-7; CDR3aa: CASGAGSGQNYEQYF; CDR3nt: TGCGCCAGCGGGGCCGGCTCGGGACAGAACTACGAGCAGTACTTC
v_gene: TRBV9; abundance: -; d_gene: -; j_gene: TRBJ2-6; CDR3aa: CASSARTAGANVLTF; CDR3nt: TGTGCCAGCAGCGCCCGGACAGCTGGGGCCAACGTCCTGACTTTC
v_gene: TRBV6-5; abundance: -; d_gene: TRBD1; j_gene: TRBJ1-6; CDR3aa: CASTRTGATNSPLHF; CDR3nt: TGTGCCAGCACCCGAACAGGGGCGACCAATTCACCCCTCCACTTT
v_gene: TRBV3-1/TRBV3-2; abundance: -; d_gene: TRBD1; j_gene: TRBJ1-3; CDR3aa: CASTDRASGNTIYF; CDR3nt: TGTGCCAGCACCGACAGGGCCTCTGGAAACACCATATATTTT
v_gene: TRBV28; abundance: -; d_gene: -; j_gene: TRBJ1-4; CDR3aa: CASSLVQDEKLFF; CDR3nt: TGTGCCAGCAGTTTAGTACAGGATGAAAAACTGTTTTTT
v_gene: TRBV28; abundance: -; d_gene: TRBD1; j_gene: TRBJ1-1; CDR3aa: CASSSRTGGRGEAFF; CDR3nt: TGTGCCAGCAGTTCCCGGACAGGGGGCAGAGGAGAAGCTTTCTTT
v_gene: TRBV27; abundance: -; d_gene: -; j_gene: TRBJ2-5; CDR3aa: CASNTQGRGETQYF; CDR3nt: TGTGCCAGCAACACTCAGGGGCGGGGGGAGACCCAGTACTTC
v_gene: TRBV5-1; abundance: -; d_gene: -; j_gene: TRBJ1-1; CDR3aa: CASTYSSGGTEAFF; CDR3nt: TGCGCCAGCACTTACTCCTCGGGGGGAACTGAAGCTTTCTTT
v_gene: TRBV7-8; abundance: -; d_gene: -; j_gene: TRBJ2-1; CDR3aa: CASSLVQRSSYNEQFF; CDR3nt: TGTGCCAGCAGCTTAGTACAGCGGAGCTCCTACAATGAGCAGTTCTTC
v_gene: TRBV30; abundance: -; d_gene: TRBD1; j_gene: TRBJ1-4; CDR3aa: CAWSKGQGLRNEKLFF; CDR3nt: TGTGCCTGGAGTAAGGGACAGGGGCTCCGGAATGAAAAACTGTTTTTT
v_gene: TRBV9; abundance: -; d_gene: -; j_gene: TRBJ1-3; CDR3aa: CASSPRFNGNTIYF; CDR3nt: TGTGCCAGCAGCCCCCGGTTCAATGGAAACACCATATATTTT
v_gene: TRBV7-2; abundance: -; d_gene: TRBD1; j_gene: TRBJ2-7; CDR3aa: CASSLGTGPYEQYF; CDR3nt: TGTGCCAGCAGCTTAGGGACAGGGCCCTACGAGCAGTACTTC
v_gene: TRBV5-1; abundance: few; d_gene: -; j_gene: TRBJ2-3; CDR3aa: CASSYSPADSTDTQYF; CDR3nt: TGCGCCAGCAGCTATAGTCCAGCGGACAGCACAGATACGCAGTATTTT
v_gene: TRBV27; abundance: -; d_gene: -; j_gene: TRBJ1-5; CDR3aa: CASSRSGTQQPQHF; CDR3nt: TGTGCCAGCAGTAGATCCGGGACTCAGCAGCCCCAGCATTTT
v_gene: TRBV4-1; abundance: -; d_gene: TRBD1; j_gene: TRBJ1-6; CDR3aa: CASSRSRGRNDNSPLHF; CDR3nt: TGCGCCAGCAGCCGTAGCAGGGGGCGCAACGATAATTCACCCCTCCACTTT
v_gene: TRBV10-1; abundance: -; d_gene: TRBD2; j_gene: TRBJ2-1; CDR3aa: CASTSGNEQFF; CDR3nt: TGCGCCAGTACTAGCGGCAATGAGCAGTTCTTC
v_gene: TRBV10-3; abundance: -; d_gene: -; j_gene: TRBJ1-3; CDR3aa: CAIKGSGNTIYF; CDR3nt: TGTGCCATCAAGGGGTCTGGAAACACCATATATTTT